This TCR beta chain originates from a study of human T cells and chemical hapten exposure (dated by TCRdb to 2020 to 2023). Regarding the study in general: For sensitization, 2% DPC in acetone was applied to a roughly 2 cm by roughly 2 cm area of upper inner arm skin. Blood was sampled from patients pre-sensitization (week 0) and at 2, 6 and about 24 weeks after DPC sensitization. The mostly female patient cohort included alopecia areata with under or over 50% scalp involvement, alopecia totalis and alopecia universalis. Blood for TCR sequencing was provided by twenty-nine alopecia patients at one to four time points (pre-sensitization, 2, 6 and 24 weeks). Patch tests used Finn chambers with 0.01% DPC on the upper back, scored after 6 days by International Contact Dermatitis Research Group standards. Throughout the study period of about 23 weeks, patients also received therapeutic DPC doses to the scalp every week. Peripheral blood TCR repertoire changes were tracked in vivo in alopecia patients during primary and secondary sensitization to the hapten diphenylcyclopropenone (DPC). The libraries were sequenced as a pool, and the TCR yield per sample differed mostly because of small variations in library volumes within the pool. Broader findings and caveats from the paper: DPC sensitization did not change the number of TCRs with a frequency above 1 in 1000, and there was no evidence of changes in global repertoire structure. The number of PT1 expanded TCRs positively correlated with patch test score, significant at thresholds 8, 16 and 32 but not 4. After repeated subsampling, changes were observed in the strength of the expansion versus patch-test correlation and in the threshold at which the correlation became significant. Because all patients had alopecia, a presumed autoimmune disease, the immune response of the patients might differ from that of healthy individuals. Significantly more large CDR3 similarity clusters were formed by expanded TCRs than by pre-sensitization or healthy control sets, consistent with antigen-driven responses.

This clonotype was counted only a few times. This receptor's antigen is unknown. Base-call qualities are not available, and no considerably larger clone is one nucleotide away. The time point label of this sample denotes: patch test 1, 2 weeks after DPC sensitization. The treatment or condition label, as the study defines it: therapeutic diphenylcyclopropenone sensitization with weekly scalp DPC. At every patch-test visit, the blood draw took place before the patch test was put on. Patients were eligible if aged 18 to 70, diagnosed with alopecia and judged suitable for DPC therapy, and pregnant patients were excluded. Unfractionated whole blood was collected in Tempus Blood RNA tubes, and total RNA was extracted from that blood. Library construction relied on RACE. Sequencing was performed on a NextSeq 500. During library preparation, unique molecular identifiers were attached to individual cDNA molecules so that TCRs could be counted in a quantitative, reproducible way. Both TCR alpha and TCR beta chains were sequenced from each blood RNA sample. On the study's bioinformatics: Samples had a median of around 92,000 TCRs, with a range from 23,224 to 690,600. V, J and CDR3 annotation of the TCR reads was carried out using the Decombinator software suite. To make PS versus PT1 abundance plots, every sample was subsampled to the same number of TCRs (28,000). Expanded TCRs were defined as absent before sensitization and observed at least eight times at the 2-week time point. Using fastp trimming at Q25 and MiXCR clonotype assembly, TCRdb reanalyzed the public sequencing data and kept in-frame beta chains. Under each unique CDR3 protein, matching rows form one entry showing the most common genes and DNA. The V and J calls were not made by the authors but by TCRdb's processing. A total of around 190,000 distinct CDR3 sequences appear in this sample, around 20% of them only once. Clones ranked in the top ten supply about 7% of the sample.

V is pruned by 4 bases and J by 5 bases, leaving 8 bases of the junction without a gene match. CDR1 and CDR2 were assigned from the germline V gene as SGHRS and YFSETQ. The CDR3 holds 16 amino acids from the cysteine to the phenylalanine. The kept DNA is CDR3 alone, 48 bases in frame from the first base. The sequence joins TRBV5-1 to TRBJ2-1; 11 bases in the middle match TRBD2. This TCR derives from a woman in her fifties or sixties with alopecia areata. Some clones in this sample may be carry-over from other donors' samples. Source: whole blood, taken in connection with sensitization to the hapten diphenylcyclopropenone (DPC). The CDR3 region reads CASSLTTSGGNNEQFF. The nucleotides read TGCGCCAGCAGCCTAACTACTAGCGGGGGAAACAATGAGCAGTTCTTC.